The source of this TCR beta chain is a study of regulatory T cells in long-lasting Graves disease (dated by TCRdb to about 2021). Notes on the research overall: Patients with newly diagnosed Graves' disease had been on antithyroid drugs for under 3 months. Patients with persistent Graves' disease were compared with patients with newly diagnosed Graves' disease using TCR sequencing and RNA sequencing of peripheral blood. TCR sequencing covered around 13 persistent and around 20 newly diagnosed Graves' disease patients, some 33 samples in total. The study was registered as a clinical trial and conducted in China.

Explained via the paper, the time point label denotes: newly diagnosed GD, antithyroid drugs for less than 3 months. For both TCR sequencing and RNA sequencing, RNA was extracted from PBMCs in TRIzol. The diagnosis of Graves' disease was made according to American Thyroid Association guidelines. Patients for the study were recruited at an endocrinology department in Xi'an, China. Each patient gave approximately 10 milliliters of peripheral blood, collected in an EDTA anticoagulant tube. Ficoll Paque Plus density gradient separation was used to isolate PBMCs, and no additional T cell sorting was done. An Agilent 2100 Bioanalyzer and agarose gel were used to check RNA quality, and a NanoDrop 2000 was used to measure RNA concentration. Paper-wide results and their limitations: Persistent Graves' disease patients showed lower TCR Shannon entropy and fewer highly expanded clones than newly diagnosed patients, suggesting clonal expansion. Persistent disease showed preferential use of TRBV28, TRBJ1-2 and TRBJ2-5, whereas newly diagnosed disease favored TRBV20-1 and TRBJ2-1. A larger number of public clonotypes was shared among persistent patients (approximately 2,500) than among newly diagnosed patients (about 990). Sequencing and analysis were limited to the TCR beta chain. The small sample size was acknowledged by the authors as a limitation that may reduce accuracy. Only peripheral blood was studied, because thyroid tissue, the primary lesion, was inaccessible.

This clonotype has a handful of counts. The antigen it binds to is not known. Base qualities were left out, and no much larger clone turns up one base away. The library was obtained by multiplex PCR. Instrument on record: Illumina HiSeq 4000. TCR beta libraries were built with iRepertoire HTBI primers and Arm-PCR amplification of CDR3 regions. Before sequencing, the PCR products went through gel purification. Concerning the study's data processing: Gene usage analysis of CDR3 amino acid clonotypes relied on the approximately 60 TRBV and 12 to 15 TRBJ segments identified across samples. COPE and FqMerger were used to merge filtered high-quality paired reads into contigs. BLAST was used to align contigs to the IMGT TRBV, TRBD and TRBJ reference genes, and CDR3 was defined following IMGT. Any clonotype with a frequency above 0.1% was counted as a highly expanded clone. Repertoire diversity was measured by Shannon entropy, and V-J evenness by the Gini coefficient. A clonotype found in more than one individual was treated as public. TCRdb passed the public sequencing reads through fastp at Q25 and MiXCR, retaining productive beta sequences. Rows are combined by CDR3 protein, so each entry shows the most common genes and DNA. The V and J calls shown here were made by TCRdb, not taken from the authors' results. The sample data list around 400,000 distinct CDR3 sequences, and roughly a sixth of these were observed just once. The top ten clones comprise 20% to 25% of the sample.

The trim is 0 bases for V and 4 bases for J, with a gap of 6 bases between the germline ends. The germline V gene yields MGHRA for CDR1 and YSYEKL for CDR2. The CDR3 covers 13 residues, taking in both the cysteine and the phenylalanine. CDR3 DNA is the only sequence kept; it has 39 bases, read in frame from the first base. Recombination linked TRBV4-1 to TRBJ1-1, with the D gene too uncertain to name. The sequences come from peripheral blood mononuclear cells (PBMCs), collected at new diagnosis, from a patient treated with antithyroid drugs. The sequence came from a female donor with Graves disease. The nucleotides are TGCGCCAGCAGCCAAGATATTCCCACTGAAGCTTTCTTT. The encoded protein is CASSQDIPTEAFF.